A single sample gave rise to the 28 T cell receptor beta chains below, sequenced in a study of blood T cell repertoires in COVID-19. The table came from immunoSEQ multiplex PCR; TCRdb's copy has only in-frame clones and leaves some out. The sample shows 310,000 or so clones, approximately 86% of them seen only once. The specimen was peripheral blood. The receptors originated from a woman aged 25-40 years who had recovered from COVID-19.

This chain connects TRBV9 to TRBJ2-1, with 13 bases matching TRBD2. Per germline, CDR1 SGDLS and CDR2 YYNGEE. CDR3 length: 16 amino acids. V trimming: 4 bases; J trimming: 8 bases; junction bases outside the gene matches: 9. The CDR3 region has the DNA TGTGCCAGCAGCCAACAACTAGCGGGGGGGCCATATGAGCAGTTCTTC. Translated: CASSQQLAGGPYEQFF.

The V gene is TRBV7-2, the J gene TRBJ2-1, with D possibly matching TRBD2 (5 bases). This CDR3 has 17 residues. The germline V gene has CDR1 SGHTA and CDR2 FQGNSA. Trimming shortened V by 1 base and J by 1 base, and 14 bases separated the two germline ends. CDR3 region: CASSLDIGSESYNEQFF. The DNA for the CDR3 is TGTGCCAGCAGCTTAGATATAGGGAGTGAGTCCTACAATGAGCAGTTCTTC.

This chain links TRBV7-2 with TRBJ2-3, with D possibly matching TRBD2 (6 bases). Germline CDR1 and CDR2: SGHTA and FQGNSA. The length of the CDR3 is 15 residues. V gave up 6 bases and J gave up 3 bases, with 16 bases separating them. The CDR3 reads CASSPTRGRTDTQYF. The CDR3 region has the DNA TGTGCCAGCAGTCCCACTCGGGGGAGGACAGATACGCAGTATTTT.

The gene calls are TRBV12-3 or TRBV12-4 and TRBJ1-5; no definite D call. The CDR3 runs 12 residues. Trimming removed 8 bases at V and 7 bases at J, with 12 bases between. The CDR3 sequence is CASSPWRQPQHF. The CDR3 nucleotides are TGTGCCAGCTCTCCCTGGAGGCAGCCCCAGCATTTT.

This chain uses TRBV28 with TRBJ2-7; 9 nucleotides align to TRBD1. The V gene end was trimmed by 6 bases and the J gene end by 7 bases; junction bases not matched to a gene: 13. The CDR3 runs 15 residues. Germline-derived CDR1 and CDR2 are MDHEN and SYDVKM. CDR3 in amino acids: CASRGGQGLEQEQYF. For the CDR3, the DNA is TGTGCCAGCAGGGGGGGACAGGGTCTAGAACAGGAGCAGTACTTC.

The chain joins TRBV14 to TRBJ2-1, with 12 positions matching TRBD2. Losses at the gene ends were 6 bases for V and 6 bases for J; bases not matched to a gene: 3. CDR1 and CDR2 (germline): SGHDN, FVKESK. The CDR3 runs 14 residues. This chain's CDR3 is CASRTSGSPNEQFF. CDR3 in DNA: TGTGCCAGCAGGACTAGCGGGAGCCCCAATGAGCAGTTCTTC. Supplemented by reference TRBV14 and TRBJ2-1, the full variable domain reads EAGVTQFPSHSVIEKGQTVTLRCDPISGHDNLYWYRRVMGKEIKFLLHFVKESKQDESGMPNNRFLAERTGGTYSTLKVQPAELEDSGVYFCASRTSGSPNEQFFGPGTRLTVL.

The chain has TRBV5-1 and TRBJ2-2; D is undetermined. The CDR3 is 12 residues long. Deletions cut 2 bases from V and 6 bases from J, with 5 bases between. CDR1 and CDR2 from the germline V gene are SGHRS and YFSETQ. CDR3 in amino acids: CASSFLAGELFF. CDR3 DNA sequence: TGCGCCAGCAGCTTCTTAGCCGGGGAGCTGTTTTTT.

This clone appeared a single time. CDR3 protein: CASRDRGLNGANEKLFF. The CDR3 coding sequence is TGTGCCAGTCGGGACAGGGGGCTGAACGGAGCTAATGAAAAACTGTTTTTT. V gene TRBV19 combines with J gene TRBJ1-4; 12 positions agree with TRBD1. Germline V gene lookup returns CDR1 LNHDA and CDR2 SQIVND (reference sequence). The CDR3 contains 17 residues. The junction had 10 bases not matched to a gene; V was cut back by 8 bases and J by 3 bases. The full variable domain, completed using reference TRBV19 and TRBJ1-4, is DGGITQSPKYLFRKEGQNVTLSCEQNLNHDAMYWYRQDPGQGLRLIYYSQIVNDFQKGDIAEGYSVSREKKESFPLTVTSAQKNPTAFYLCASRDRGLNGANEKLFFGSGTQLSVL.

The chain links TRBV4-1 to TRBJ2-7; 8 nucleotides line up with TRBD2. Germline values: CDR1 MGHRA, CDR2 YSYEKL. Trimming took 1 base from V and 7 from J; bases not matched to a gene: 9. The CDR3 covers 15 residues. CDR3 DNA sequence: TGCGCCAGCAGCCAAGCTCCAGCGGGAGTGTGGGAGCAGTACTTC. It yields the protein CASSQAPAGVWEQYF.

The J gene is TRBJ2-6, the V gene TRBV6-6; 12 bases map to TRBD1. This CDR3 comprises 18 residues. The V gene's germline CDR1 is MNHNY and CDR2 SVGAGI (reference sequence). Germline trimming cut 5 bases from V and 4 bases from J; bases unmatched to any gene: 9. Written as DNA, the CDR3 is TGTGCCAGCAGTCGCCCAGGGACAGGGGGCTTCGGGGCCAACGTCCTGACTTTC. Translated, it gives CASSRPGTGGFGANVLTF.

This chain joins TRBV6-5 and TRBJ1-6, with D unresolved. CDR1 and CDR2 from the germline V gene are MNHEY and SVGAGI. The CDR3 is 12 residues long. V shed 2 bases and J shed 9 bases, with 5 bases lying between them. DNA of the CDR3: TGTGCCAGCAGTTACACGGGTTCACCCCTCCACTTT. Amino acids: CASSYTGSPLHF.

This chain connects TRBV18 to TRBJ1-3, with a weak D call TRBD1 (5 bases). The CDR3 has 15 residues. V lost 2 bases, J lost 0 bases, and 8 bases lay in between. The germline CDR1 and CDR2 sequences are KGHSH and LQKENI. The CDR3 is CASSPRQLSGNTIYF. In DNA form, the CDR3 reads TGTGCCAGCTCACCAAGACAGCTCTCTGGAAACACCATATATTTT.

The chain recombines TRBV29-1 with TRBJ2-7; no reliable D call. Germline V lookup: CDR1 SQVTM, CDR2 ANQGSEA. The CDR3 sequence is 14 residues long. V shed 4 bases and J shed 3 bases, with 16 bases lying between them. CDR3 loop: CSVVIGMTGYEQYF. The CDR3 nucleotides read TGCAGCGTTGTGATAGGAATGACGGGCTACGAGCAGTACTTC.

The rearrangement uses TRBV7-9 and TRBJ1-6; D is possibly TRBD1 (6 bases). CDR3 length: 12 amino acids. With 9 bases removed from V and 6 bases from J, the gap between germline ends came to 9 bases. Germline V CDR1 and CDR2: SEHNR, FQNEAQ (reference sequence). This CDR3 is CASGQPNSPLHF. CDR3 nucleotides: TGTGCCAGTGGACAGCCTAATTCACCCCTCCACTTT.

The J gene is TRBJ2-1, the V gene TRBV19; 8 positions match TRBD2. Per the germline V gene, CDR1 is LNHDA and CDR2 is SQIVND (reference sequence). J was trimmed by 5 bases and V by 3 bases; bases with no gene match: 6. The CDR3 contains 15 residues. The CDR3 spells CASSMGTRGNNEQFF. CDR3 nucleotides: TGTGCCAGTAGTATGGGGACTAGAGGAAACAATGAGCAGTTCTTC.

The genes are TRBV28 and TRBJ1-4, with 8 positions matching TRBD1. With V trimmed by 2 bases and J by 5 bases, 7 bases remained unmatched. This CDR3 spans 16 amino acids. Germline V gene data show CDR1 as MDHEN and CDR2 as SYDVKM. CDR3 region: CASSLGADRANEKLFF. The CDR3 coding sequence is TGTGCCAGCAGTTTAGGAGCGGACAGGGCAAATGAAAAACTGTTTTTT. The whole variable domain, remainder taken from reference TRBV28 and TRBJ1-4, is DVKVTQSSRYLVKRTGEKVFLECVQDMDHENMFWYRQDPGLGLRLIYFSYDVKMKEKGDIPEGYSVSREKKERFSLILESASTNQTSMYLCASSLGADRANEKLFFGSGTQLSVL.

In DNA, the CDR3 is TGTGCCACCAGCAGACTAGTAGCCCAAGAGACCCAGTACTTC. Protein sequence: CATSRLVAQETQYF. The genes are TRBV15 and TRBJ2-5; D is undetermined. Per germline, CDR1 LNHNV and CDR2 YYDKDF (reference sequence). The V end lost 2 bases, the J end lost 1 base, and 8 bases lay between the germline ends. The CDR3 has 14 amino acids.

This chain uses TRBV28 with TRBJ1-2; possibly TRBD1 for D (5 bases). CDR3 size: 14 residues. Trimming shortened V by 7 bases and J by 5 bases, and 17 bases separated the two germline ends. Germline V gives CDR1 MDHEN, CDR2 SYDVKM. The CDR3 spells CASTLGRGLYGYTF. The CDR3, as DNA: TGTGCCAGCACCTTGGGTCGGGGGTTATATGGCTACACCTTC.

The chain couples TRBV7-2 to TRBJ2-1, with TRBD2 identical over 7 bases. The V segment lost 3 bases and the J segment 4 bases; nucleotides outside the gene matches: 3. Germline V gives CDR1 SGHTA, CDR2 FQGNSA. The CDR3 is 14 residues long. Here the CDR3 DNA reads TGTGCCAGCAGCTTTGTGGGAGGGTACAATGAGCAGTTCTTC. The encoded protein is CASSFVGGYNEQFF.

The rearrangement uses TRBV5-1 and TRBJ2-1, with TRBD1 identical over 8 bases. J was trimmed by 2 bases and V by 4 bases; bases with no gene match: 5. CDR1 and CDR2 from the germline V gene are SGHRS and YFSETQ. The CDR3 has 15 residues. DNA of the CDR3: TGCGCCAGCAGCCCGGACAGGGTAGCCTACAATGAGCAGTTCTTC. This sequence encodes CASSPDRVAYNEQFF.

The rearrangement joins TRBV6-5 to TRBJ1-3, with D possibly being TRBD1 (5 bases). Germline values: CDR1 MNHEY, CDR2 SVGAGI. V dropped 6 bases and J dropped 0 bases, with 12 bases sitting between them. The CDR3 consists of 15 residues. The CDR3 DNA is TGTGCCAGCAGGCAGGGCCAGAGCTCTGGAAACACCATATATTTT. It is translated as CASRQGQSSGNTIYF.

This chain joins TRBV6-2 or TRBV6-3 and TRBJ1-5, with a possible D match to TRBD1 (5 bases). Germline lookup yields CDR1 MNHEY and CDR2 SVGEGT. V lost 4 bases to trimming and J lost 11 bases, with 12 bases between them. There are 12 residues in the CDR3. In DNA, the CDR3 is TGTGCCAGCAGTTTCCCCGGGGGGTCCCAGCATTTT. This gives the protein CASSFPGGSQHF.

The CDR3 nucleotides are TGTGCCAGCAGCTTAGCCGGGGAAGCCTACGAGCAGTACTTC. Its translation is CASSLAGEAYEQYF. J is TRBJ2-7 and V is TRBV13; possibly TRBD2 for D (5 bases). The germline V gene encodes CDR1 PRHDT and CDR2 FYEKMQ (reference sequence). Trimming left V 1 base short and J 2 bases short, with 9 bases between. The length of the CDR3 is 14 residues.

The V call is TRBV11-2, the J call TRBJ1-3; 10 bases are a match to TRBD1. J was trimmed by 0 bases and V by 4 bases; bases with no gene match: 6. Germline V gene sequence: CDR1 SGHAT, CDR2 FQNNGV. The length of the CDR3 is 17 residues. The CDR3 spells CASSSWTGGISGNTIYF. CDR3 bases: TGTGCCAGCAGCTCTTGGACAGGGGGGATCTCTGGAAACACCATATATTTT.

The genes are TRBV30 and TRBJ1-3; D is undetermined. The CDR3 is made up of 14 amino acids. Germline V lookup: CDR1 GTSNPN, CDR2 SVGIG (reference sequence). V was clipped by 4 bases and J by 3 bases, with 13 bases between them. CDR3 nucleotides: TGTGCCTGGATACCGGGGTTCGGTGGAAACACCATATATTTT. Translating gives CAWIPGFGGNTIYF.

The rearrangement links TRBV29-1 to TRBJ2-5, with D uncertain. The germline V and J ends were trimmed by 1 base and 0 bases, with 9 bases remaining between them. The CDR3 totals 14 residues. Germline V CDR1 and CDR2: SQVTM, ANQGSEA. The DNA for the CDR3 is TGCAGCGTTGAAGCGGTCGGGTACCAAGAGACCCAGTACTTC. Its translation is CSVEAVGYQETQYF.

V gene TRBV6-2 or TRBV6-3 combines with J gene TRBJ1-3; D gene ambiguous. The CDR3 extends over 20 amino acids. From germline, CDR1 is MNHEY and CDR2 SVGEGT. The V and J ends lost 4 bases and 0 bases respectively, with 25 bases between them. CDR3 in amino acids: CASSSRQLRFGMSSGNTIYF. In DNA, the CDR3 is TGTGCCAGCAGTTCGCGCCAGTTACGCTTCGGGATGTCCTCTGGAAACACCATATATTTT.

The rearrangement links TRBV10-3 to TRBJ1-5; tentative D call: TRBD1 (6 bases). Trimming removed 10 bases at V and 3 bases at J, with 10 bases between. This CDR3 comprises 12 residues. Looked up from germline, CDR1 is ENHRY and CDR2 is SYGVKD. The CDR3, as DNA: TGTGCCACCGGACAGACCAATCAGCCCCAGCATTTT. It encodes CATGQTNQPQHF.